Below are 5 T cell receptor beta chains sequenced from a single sample in a study of T cell repertoires in cytomegalovirus infection. Their specific antigens are unknown. Using its own MiXCR run on the reads, TCRdb lists one record per CDR3 protein. The sample shows under 120,000 distinct CDR3 sequences, roughly two fifths of them seen only once. The sample was CD8+ T cells from cultured PBMCs, taken from culture after CMV antigen stimulation. These receptor sequences come from a human donor in good health (CMV status not recorded). Some clones in this sample may be carry-over from other donors' samples.

The chain employs TRBV15 and TRBJ2-7; 7 nucleotides line up with TRBD2. This CDR3 is built from 13 residues. V shed 6 bases and J 2 bases; nucleotides not matched to a gene: 4. Germline assignment: CDR1 LNHNV and CDR2 YYDKDF (reference sequence). CDR3 protein: CATRPGGAYEQYF. CDR3 coding DNA: TGTGCCACCAGGCCGGGGGGAGCCTACGAGCAGTACTTC.

This chain connects TRBV5-1 to TRBJ1-6, with 7 bases identical to TRBD1. This CDR3 is 16 amino acids long. Germline trimming cut 5 bases from V and 6 bases from J; bases unmatched to any gene: 11. The germline CDR1 and CDR2 sequences are SGHRS and YFSETQ. CDR3 protein: CASSRSPGQSNSPLHF. For the CDR3, the DNA is TGCGCCAGCAGTAGAAGTCCGGGACAGAGTAATTCACCCCTCCACTTT.

This chain joins TRBV5-4 and TRBJ1-1; D is ambiguous. Trimming took 5 bases from V and 2 from J, leaving 13 bases between them. The CDR3 extends over 14 amino acids. Germline loops: CDR1 SGHNT, CDR2 YYREEE (reference sequence). CDR3 sequence reads: CASRVDLGNTEAFF. CDR3 nucleotides: TGTGCCAGCAGGGTCGATCTGGGCAACACTGAAGCTTTCTTT.

This clonotype was seen a handful of times. The rearrangement joins TRBV27 to TRBJ1-2; TRBD1 might be the D (5 bases). This CDR3 has 14 residues. The ends were cut back, 6 bases at V and 5 bases at J, with 16 bases in the middle. Germline CDR1 is MNHEY and CDR2 is SMNVEV (reference sequence). The CDR3 region is CASSPGAEVYGYTF. DNA for the CDR3: TGTGCCAGCAGCCCCGGGGCAGAAGTTTATGGCTACACCTTC.

V is TRBV4-2 and J is TRBJ2-1; D remains ambiguous. CDR1 is LGHNA and CDR2 is YNFKEQ in the germline V gene. The CDR3 totals 12 residues. The V end was cut by 4 bases, the J end by 6 bases, with 7 bases between. The CDR3 region has the DNA TGTGCCAGCAGCCCTAGTGGCAATGAGCAGTTCTTC. This translates into CASSPSGNEQFF.